Below are 29 T cell receptor beta chains sequenced from a single sample in a study of glioma-infiltrating T cells after dendritic cell vaccination. Time point described: after dendritic cell vaccination, including at tumor progression/relapse. This table comes from immunoSEQ multiplex PCR, and its TCRdb copy is limited to in-frame clones, with some not included. The table has over 80,000 clones, 81% seen once. Sample: blood, taken after dendritic cell vaccination. The receptors were sampled from a human donor with glioblastoma.

The rearrangement links TRBV27 to TRBJ1-3; no reliable D call. The germline V and J ends were trimmed by 6 bases and 0 bases, with 9 bases remaining between them. Germline CDR1 and CDR2: MNHEY and SMNVEV (reference sequence). This CDR3 comprises 14 residues. The CDR3 region is CASRSSLSGNTIYF. The CDR3 DNA reads as TGTGCCAGCAGGAGTTCTCTCTCTGGAAACACCATATATTTT.

The chain couples TRBV5-1 to TRBJ2-1, with 10 bases fitting TRBD2. The CDR3 runs 21 residues. V trimming: 2 bases; J trimming: 3 bases; junction bases outside the gene matches: 20. Germline V gene lookup returns CDR1 SGHRS and CDR2 YFSETQ. This CDR3 reads CASSFGALGTSGVEFYNEQFF. The CDR3 DNA reads TGCGCCAGCAGCTTTGGGGCCCTAGGAACTAGCGGGGTGGAGTTCTACAATGAGCAGTTCTTC.

The chain employs TRBV9 and TRBJ2-1, with 10 bases lining up with TRBD2. This CDR3 spans 16 amino acids. In germline, CDR1 is SGDLS, CDR2 YYNGEE. Trimming took 5 bases from V and 6 from J; bases not matched to a gene: 11. The CDR3, as DNA: TGTGCCAGCAGTTCGCCGCAGCGGGAGGGGAGCAATGAGCAGTTCTTC. Amino acids: CASSSPQREGSNEQFF.

The gene calls are TRBV6-6 and TRBJ1-5; TRBD1 aligns across 8 bases. This CDR3 has 15 amino acids. The trim removed 6 bases at V and 3 bases at J, leaving 7 bases unmatched. Germline V gene lookup returns CDR1 MNHNY and CDR2 SVGAGI (reference sequence). CDR3 amino acids: CASSRDRGFNQPQHF. The CDR3 DNA sequence: TGTGCCAGCAGCAGAGACAGGGGCTTCAATCAGCCCCAGCATTTT.

This chain joins TRBV6-1 and TRBJ1-1; D unresolved. The germline V gene has CDR1 MNHNS and CDR2 SASEGT. This CDR3 contains 14 residues. V was cut by 8 bases and J by 1 base, with 14 bases left in between. In DNA form, the CDR3 reads TGTGCCAGCTACGATCCGTCGCGGAACACTGAAGCTTTCTTT. Protein product: CASYDPSRNTEAFF.

The J gene is TRBJ2-3, the V gene TRBV5-1, with 8 bases lining up with TRBD1. CDR1 is SGHRS and CDR2 is YFSETQ in the germline V gene. The CDR3 runs to 15 residues. V lost 3 bases and J lost 7; bases outside the gene matches: 10. The CDR3 loop reads CASSSDRVVANTQYF. The DNA of the CDR3 is TGCGCCAGCAGCTCGGACAGGGTTGTTGCAAATACGCAGTATTTT. Using reference TRBV5-1 and TRBJ2-3 for the parts outside the CDR3, the full variable domain is KAGVTQTPRYLIKTRGQQVTLSCSPISGHRSVSWYQQTPGQGLQFLFEYFSETQRNKGNFPGRFSGRQFSNSRSEMNVSTLELGDSALYLCASSSDRVVANTQYFGPGTRLTVL.

This rearrangement joins TRBV6-4 to TRBJ1-2, with D possibly being TRBD1 (6 bases). Germline CDR1 is MRHNA and CDR2 is SNTAGT. V lost 0 bases, J lost 3 bases, and 20 bases lay in between. The CDR3 covers 18 residues. The CDR3 nucleotides read TGTGCCAGCAGTGACTCAGATAGGAGACAGGCTCTTGACTATGGCTACACCTTC. Amino acid sequence: CASSDSDRRQALDYGYTF.

CDR3: CASIEEAGTKPQHF. The CDR3, as DNA: TGTGCCAGCATCGAAGAGGCGGGCACCAAGCCCCAGCATTTT. This chain connects TRBV2 to TRBJ1-5; no definite D call. The CDR3 runs 14 residues. CDR1 is SNHLY, CDR2 FYNNEI, per germline. With 7 bases removed from V and 8 bases from J, the gap between germline ends came to 18 bases.

The chain is built from TRBV4-2 and TRBJ2-2; 8 bases are shared with TRBD2. Germline loops: CDR1 LGHNA, CDR2 YNFKEQ. This CDR3 has 17 residues. The J segment lost 5 bases and the V segment lost 3 bases, leaving 11 bases of the junction unmatched. The CDR3 coding sequence is TGTGCCAGCAGCCAGGGCCTTCTAGCGGGCGGTACCGGGGAGCTGTTTTTT. This gives the protein CASSQGLLAGGTGELFF.

The rearrangement links TRBV27 to TRBJ2-2; 8 bases are a match to TRBD1. Germline V lookup: CDR1 MNHEY, CDR2 SMNVEV (reference sequence). After removal of 6 bases from V and 4 bases from J, the junction contained 4 bases not matched to a gene. This CDR3 has 14 amino acids. In nucleotides, the CDR3 is TGTGCCAGCAGGCGACAGGGGAGCACCGGGGAGCTGTTTTTT. Translating gives CASRRQGSTGELFF.

In its sample, this clone was seen a few times. The J gene is TRBJ2-1, the V gene TRBV9; 7 nucleotides match TRBD1. Losses at the gene ends were 2 bases for V and 0 bases for J; bases not matched to a gene: 5. The CDR3 is 16 amino acids. Germline CDR1 and CDR2: SGDLS and YYNGEE. The CDR3 nucleotides are TGTGCCAGCAGCGTGACGGACAGGATCTCCTACAATGAGCAGTTCTTC. Its translation is CASSVTDRISYNEQFF.

This chain uses TRBV19 with TRBJ2-7; TRBD1 is a possible D gene (5 bases). Trimming took 6 bases from V and 3 from J, leaving 9 bases between them. Germline CDR1 is LNHDA and CDR2 is SQIVND (reference sequence). This CDR3 is built from 12 residues. Here the CDR3 reads CASSLDSYEQYF. CDR3 nucleotide sequence: TGTGCCAGTAGCCTTGACAGCTACGAGCAGTACTTC.

There are a few counts of this clone. The V gene is TRBV19, the J gene TRBJ2-7, with D perhaps TRBD1 (6 bases). V dropped 3 bases and J dropped 4 bases, with 10 bases sitting between them. In germline, CDR1 is LNHDA, CDR2 SQIVND (reference sequence). The CDR3 is 13 residues long. The CDR3 DNA sequence: TGTGCCAGTAGTATTGCAGGGGTTTACGAGCAGTACTTC. Protein product: CASSIAGVYEQYF.

The chain joins TRBV11-3 to TRBJ2-6; tentatively, D is TRBD2 (6 bases). CDR3 length: 15 residues. CDR1 and CDR2 (germline): SGHNT, YENEEA. The V end lost 4 bases, the J end lost 2 bases, and 9 bases lay between the germline ends. This chain's CDR3 is CASSSGTAGANVLTF. The CDR3 DNA is TGTGCCAGCAGCTCTGGGACTGCTGGGGCCAACGTCCTGACTTTC.

The chain links TRBV7-2 to TRBJ2-5; 8 nucleotides line up with TRBD2. Germline V gene lookup returns CDR1 SGHTA and CDR2 FQGNSA. CDR3 length: 13 amino acids. V lost 5 bases, J lost 5 bases, and 4 bases stayed unmatched. This chain's CDR3 is CASSQREPETQYF. CDR3 bases: TGTGCCAGCAGCCAGCGGGAGCCGGAGACCCAGTACTTC.

The rearrangement links TRBV7-8 to TRBJ1-5; no definite D call. Germline CDR1 is SGHVS and CDR2 is FQNEAQ. With 3 bases removed from V and 0 bases from J, the gap between germline ends came to 6 bases. The CDR3 totals 14 residues. The CDR3 region is CASSFEHSNQPQHF. DNA for the CDR3: TGTGCCAGCAGCTTCGAGCATAGCAATCAGCCCCAGCATTTT.

The V gene is TRBV15, the J gene TRBJ2-7, with D tentatively TRBD1 (5 bases). The CDR3 loop spans 13 amino acids. CDR1 is LNHNV, CDR2 YYDKDF, per germline (reference sequence). V gave up 0 bases and J gave up 6 bases, with 9 bases separating them. The CDR3 DNA sequence: TGTGCCACCAGCAGAGATTTAGGGGCCGAGCAGTACGTC. It specifies CATSRDLGAEQYV.

The chain recombines TRBV7-2 with TRBJ1-1; the D gene is possibly TRBD1 (5 bases). CDR1 is SGHTA, CDR2 FQGNSA, per germline. This CDR3 region has 14 residues. The V and J ends lost 4 bases and 1 base respectively, with 10 bases between them. The CDR3 sequence: CASSSRGGNTEAFF. CDR3 DNA sequence: TGTGCCAGCAGCTCCCGCGGGGGGAACACTGAAGCTTTCTTT.

This clone was seen a handful of times. This sequence joins TRBV10-3 and TRBJ1-1; D remains unclear. Germline V lookup: CDR1 ENHRY, CDR2 SYGVKD. Trimming took off 4 bases at V and 4 bases at J, with 16 bases between the two ends. The CDR3 length is 15 residues. CDR3 nucleotides: TGTGCCATCAGTGCGGAGGGCCCTACGACCACTGAAGCTTTCTTT. It encodes CAISAEGPTTTEAFF.

The chain recombines TRBV29-1 with TRBJ1-1; maybe TRBD1 (6 bases). CDR1 is SQVTM and CDR2 is ANQGSEA in the germline V gene. This CDR3 contains 12 residues. V was trimmed by 8 bases and J by 1 base, leaving 11 bases between them. CDR3 in amino acids: CSSDRANTEAFF. CDR3 in DNA: TGCAGCTCGGACAGAGCGAACACTGAAGCTTTCTTT.

This chain connects TRBV6-6 to TRBJ2-7; the match to TRBD2 covers 13 bases. The germline V gene encodes CDR1 MNHNY and CDR2 SVGAGI (reference sequence). The CDR3 is 15 residues long. Trimming removed 5 bases from V and 3 bases from J; junction bases left unmatched: 4. The CDR3 sequence: CASSLGLAGNYEQYF. As DNA, the CDR3 is TGTGCCAGCAGTCTGGGACTAGCGGGGAACTACGAGCAGTACTTC.

This CDR3 reads CASSIPGGELFF. The CDR3 bases are TGTGCCAGTAGTATCCCCGGCGGGGAGCTGTTTTTT. J is TRBJ2-2 and V is TRBV19; no reliable D call. Trimming cost V 3 bases and J 7 bases, with 6 bases left between them. The CDR3 has 12 residues. CDR1 and CDR2 from the germline V gene are LNHDA and SQIVND (reference sequence).

J is TRBJ1-1 and V is TRBV29-1; 7 bases map to TRBD1. The V gene end was trimmed by 7 bases and the J gene end by 4 bases; junction bases not matched to a gene: 6. The germline V gene encodes CDR1 SQVTM and CDR2 ANQGSEA. CDR3 length: 12 amino acids. The DNA for the CDR3 is TGCAGCGGACAGGGATATGCCACTGAAGCTTTCTTT. Residues: CSGQGYATEAFF.

The V call is TRBV6-5, the J call TRBJ2-6; D remains ambiguous. V dropped 10 bases and J dropped 3 bases, with 13 bases sitting between them. This CDR3 contains 14 residues. CDR1 is MNHEY, CDR2 SVGAGI, per germline. This chain's CDR3 is CATGFQYGANVLTF. The CDR3, as DNA: TGTGCCACTGGCTTTCAGTATGGGGCCAACGTCCTGACTTTC.

A few counts support this clone. The CDR3, as DNA: TGTGCCACCCCGACAGGGAACTATGGCTACACCTTC. Protein sequence: CATPTGNYGYTF. The rearrangement links TRBV19 to TRBJ1-2; TRBD1 aligns across 7 bases. With 10 bases clipped from V and 2 bases from J, the junction kept 4 bases outside the gene matches. Germline V gives CDR1 LNHDA, CDR2 SQIVND (reference sequence). This CDR3 is built from 12 residues.

The CDR3 protein is CASSEGRSEQYV. In DNA, the CDR3 is TGTGCCAGCAGTGAAGGTCGGAGCGAGCAGTACGTC. V is TRBV6-1 and J is TRBJ2-7, with no clear D. Looked up from germline, CDR1 is MNHNS and CDR2 is SASEGT. The CDR3 extends over 12 amino acids. V lost 1 base and J 6 bases, leaving 7 bases between the germline ends.

A few counts support this clone. V and J are TRBV2 and TRBJ2-5; maybe TRBD1 (5 bases). CDR3 size: 15 residues. Germline V gene lookup returns CDR1 SNHLY and CDR2 FYNNEI. V was trimmed by 7 bases and J by 0 bases, leaving 15 bases between them. The CDR3 protein is CASKTGRLYQETQYF. CDR3 nucleotide sequence: TGTGCCAGCAAAACAGGCCGTTTGTACCAAGAGACCCAGTACTTC.

The chain has TRBV19 and TRBJ1-4, with TRBD1 matching 11 bases. Germline V gives CDR1 LNHDA, CDR2 SQIVND (reference sequence). Trimming cost V 5 bases and J 12 bases; bases outside gene matches: 8. CDR3 length: 14 amino acids. The CDR3 region has the DNA TGTGCCAGTAGTGACCCGGGACAGGGGGGTGAACTGTTTTTT. This encodes CASSDPGQGGELFF.

The DNA for the CDR3 is TGTGCCAGCAGTGAATCGAGGGGGCGCGGGTATTGGGGCTATGGCTACACCTTC. It translates to CASSESRGRGYWGYGYTF. The J gene is TRBJ1-2, the V gene TRBV25-1, with TRBD1 matching over 7 bases. The germline gives CDR1 MGHDK, CDR2 SYGVNS. V was clipped by 1 base and J by 4 bases; unmatched bases: 15. The CDR3 is 18 amino acids.